Described below is a single TCR beta chain sequence and its context. The data belong to a study of T cells in localized non-small cell lung cancer. Trimming pared 4 bases from V and 6 bases from J, leaving 20 bases between. This CDR3 region has 16 residues. Germline values: CDR1 LNHDA, CDR2 SQIVND (reference sequence). Sequencing was performed with immunoSEQ multiplex PCR; in TCRdb, only in-frame clones are kept and a portion is missing. The top ten hold approximately 18% of the sample, which has around 4,000 clones, about 34% seen once. The clonotype originates from a man aged 35 to 69 with stage II squamous cell lung carcinoma. The chain recombines TRBV19 with TRBJ2-3; D possibly corresponds to TRBD2 (7 bases). The sample in question was lung tumor tissue, obtained before any cancer treatment. As DNA, the CDR3 is TGTGCCAGTAGTAATCAGGGGAGGGCCGTCGTTGATACGCAGTATTTT. This codes for CASSNQGRAVVDTQYF.